A single sample gave rise to the 32 T cell receptor beta chains below, sequenced in a study of tumor and adjacent non-tumor tissue in lung cancer. This sample's RNA came from whole unsorted tissue. Distant lung tissue was collected more than 3 cm away from the tumor edge. TCRbeta libraries were built with three rounds of nested PCR, modified from ARM-PCR. TCRdb re-called the multiplex PCR reads through MiXCR, storing one row per CDR3 protein. The sample carries 60,000 to 100,000 distinct CDR3 sequences, around 76% recorded once. The sample consisted of distant non-tumor lung tissue. The receptors come from a man aged 70-80 years with non-small cell lung cancer.

As regards this clonotype: The conserved closing phenylalanine or tryptophan is absent in this CDR3, likely reflecting a read error. V usage is TRBV7-9 and J usage is TRBJ1-6, with 7 bases fitting TRBD1. This CDR3 has 12 residues. From germline, CDR1 is SEHNR and CDR2 FQNEAQ (reference sequence). J was trimmed by 9 bases and V by 10 bases; bases with no gene match: 6. The CDR3 here is CANSNRGSPLHY. In DNA, the CDR3 is TGTGCCAACAGTAACAGGGGTTCACCCCTCCACTAT.

For this clonotype: Because the CDR3 is missing its conserved closing phenylalanine or tryptophan, this is likely a read error. V and J are TRBV28 and TRBJ1-6, with no clear D. The germline V and J ends were trimmed by 4 bases and 10 bases, with 17 bases remaining between them. CDR3 length equals 15 residues. The germline gives CDR1 MDHEN, CDR2 SYDVKM. The CDR3 DNA is TGTGCCAGCAGTTCGGAACAGTGGGCTGGATCACCCCTCCACATT. Translated, it gives CASSSEQWAGSPLHI.

This clonotype was found a few times. A much larger clone sits a single nucleotide away, making a read error possible. The rearrangement joins TRBV6-5 to TRBJ1-6; D unclear. CDR3 size: 16 residues. Germline values: CDR1 MNHEY, CDR2 SVGAGI. CDR3 sequence reads: CANSYPIGQAHSPLHF. The CDR3, as DNA: TGTGCCAACAGTTACCCGATTGGGCAGGCTCATTCACCCCTCCACTTT.

This clonotype was seen at least ten times. The chain carries TRBV28 and TRBJ1-3, with D unclear. Germline lookup yields CDR1 MDHEN and CDR2 SYDVKM. CDR3 size: 12 residues. Deletions cut 3 bases from V and 3 bases from J, with 3 bases between. The CDR3 loop is CASSFLGNTIYF. As DNA, the CDR3 is TGTGCCAGCAGTTTTCTTGGAAACACCATATATTTT. Full variable domain (missing parts from reference TRBV28 and TRBJ1-3): DVKVTQSSRYLVKRTGEKVFLECVQDMDHENMFWYRQDPGLGLRLIYFSYDVKMKEKGDIPEGYSVSREKKERFSLILESASTNQTSMYLCASSFLGNTIYFGEGSWLTVV.

The gene calls are TRBV2 and TRBJ2-5; no reliable D call. CDR3 size: 15 residues. Trimming took 3 bases from V and 1 from J, leaving 12 bases between them. Per germline, CDR1 SNHLY and CDR2 FYNNEI. CDR3 residues: CASSDGVGFQETQYF. The CDR3 nucleotides are TGTGCCAGCAGTGATGGGGTAGGGTTCCAAGAGACCCAGTACTTC.

A single count supports this clonotype. The junction departs from the called germline gene at one end, perhaps through a read error. This chain links TRBV28 with TRBJ2-1; 12 positions agree with TRBD2. This CDR3 comprises 23 residues. Germline CDR1 is MDHEN and CDR2 is SYDVKM. CDR3 protein: CDSSPSMVLAGGRGVSSYNEQFF. The CDR3 nucleotides are TGTGACAGCAGCCCTTCCATGGTCCTAGCGGGAGGGCGAGGCGTAAGTTCCTACAATGAGCAGTTCTTC.

To note about this clonotype: A single base separates this from a much larger clone, so it may be a read error. This is likely a read error, given that the CDR3 carries no conserved phenylalanine or tryptophan at its end. The chain combines TRBV12-3 or TRBV12-4 with TRBJ1-2, with D unclear. Trimming took off 6 bases at V and 4 bases at J, with 21 bases between the two ends. The CDR3 consists of 16 residues. The CDR3 sequence is CASSPRGRGLSYGYTL. The CDR3 region has the DNA TGTGCCAGCAGCCCCAGAGGACGTGGCCTGAGCTATGGCTACACCTTA.

For this clonotype: One end of the junction does not line up with germline, which may come from a read error. The chain combines TRBV24-1 with TRBJ2-3; 12 nucleotides align to TRBD2. The CDR3 has 16 residues. Looked up from germline, CDR1 is KGHDR and CDR2 is SFDVKD. The CDR3 bases are TGTACCACCAGTGACACGACTAGCGGGAGTGGAGATACGCAGTATTTT. Its protein product is CTTSDTTSGSGDTQYF.

This clonotype showed up just a few times. This may be a read error, as it is one base from a much larger clone. Without the conserved terminal phenylalanine or tryptophan, this CDR3 likely stems from a read error. The rearrangement joins TRBV10-3 to TRBJ1-5, with D tentatively TRBD1 (5 bases). This CDR3 is built from 12 residues. Germline CDR1 is ENHRY and CDR2 is SYGVKD. V was shortened by 5 bases and J by 5 bases, with 7 bases between the two germline ends. This CDR3 reads CAISPGDQPQHL. For the CDR3, the DNA is TGTGCCATCAGTCCGGGGGATCAGCCCCAGCATCTT.

Comment on this clonotype: The junction does not match germline at one end; this may be a read error. The chain links TRBV12-5 to TRBJ1-1, with D unresolved. The CDR3 totals 18 residues. Germline loops: CDR1 LGHNT, CDR2 FRNRAP. Here the CDR3 DNA reads TGTGCTAGTGGTTTGGCCCTCTCCGGGGTCGGAGGAAACACTGAAGTTTGCTTT. It specifies CASGLALSGVGGNTEVCF.

Concerning this clonotype itself: With a much larger clone just one base away, this may be a read error. It is likely a read error, because the conserved phenylalanine at the end of the CDR3 is missing. The CDR3 region is CASSWTGTEAFY. CDR3 nucleotides: TGTGCCAGCAGCTGGACAGGCACTGAAGCTTTCTAT. The V and J genes are TRBV7-2 and TRBJ1-1; TRBD1 agrees at 7 bases. V gave up 4 bases and J gave up 4 bases; unmatched junction bases: 0. CDR3 length: 12 amino acids. Germline loops: CDR1 SGHTA, CDR2 FQGNSA.

The rearrangement joins TRBV6-5 to TRBJ1-1; D not certain. The CDR3 is 15 amino acids. V dropped 0 bases and J dropped 14 bases, with 22 bases sitting between them. Germline CDR1 MNHEY, CDR2 SVGAGI. CDR3 loop: CASSYSASPNTEGFF. CDR3 coding DNA: TGTGCCAGCAGTTACTCGGCCAGCCCGAACACTGAAGGATTCTTT.

With respect to this clonotype: The junction and the germline gene differ at one end; a read error may be behind it. The rearrangement uses TRBV6-6 and TRBJ1-2, with unresolved D. This CDR3 is built from 11 residues. In germline, CDR1 is MNHNY, CDR2 SVGAGI (reference sequence). The CDR3 protein is CASTKFFGYIF. CDR3 DNA: TGTGCCAGCACGAAGTTTTTTGGCTACATCTTC.

This clonotype has only a few counts. This may come from a read error, since a much larger clone is one base off. The chain has TRBV12-3 or TRBV12-4 and TRBJ2-7; D gene unclear. The CDR3 loop spans 11 amino acids. The CDR3 coding sequence is TGTACCAGCAGTACGTCCAGCGAGCAGTACTTC. This gives the protein CTSSTSSEQYF.

Concerning this clonotype itself: One junction end disagrees with the germline gene, perhaps due to a read error. V is TRBV11-3 and J is TRBJ2-1, with TRBD2 matching over 9 bases. This CDR3 region has 14 residues. CDR1 and CDR2 (germline): SGHNT, YENEEA. CDR3 coding DNA: TGTACCAGCAGCTTAGCGGGGGCCTATAATGAGCAGTTCTTC. Translated: CTSSLAGAYNEQFF.

The rearrangement uses TRBV12-3 or TRBV12-4 and TRBJ2-4; D possibly corresponds to TRBD1 (5 bases). The V gene lost 8 bases and the J gene lost 6 bases, with 20 bases spanning the gap. The CDR3 totals 15 residues. The CDR3 nucleotides read TGTGCCAGCGGTTCAACTGACAGCTCATCAAACATTCAGTACTTC. Translating gives CASGSTDSSSNIQYF.

V usage is TRBV2 and J usage is TRBJ2-7, with TRBD2 matching 13 bases. CDR1 is SNHLY, CDR2 FYNNEI, per germline. The junction had 13 bases not matched to a gene; V was cut back by 5 bases and J by 9 bases. This CDR3 region has 16 residues. CDR3 loop: CASSNGLAGVGHGQYF. The CDR3 region has the DNA TGTGCCAGCAGTAACGGACTAGCGGGAGTCGGACACGGGCAGTACTTC.

On this clonotype itself: One end of the junction fails to match germline, which may point to a read error. The chain links TRBV28 to TRBJ2-4, with D possibly being TRBD2 (5 bases). Per germline, CDR1 MDHEN and CDR2 SYDVKM. The CDR3 length is 15 residues. The CDR3 protein is CASSSYPLAQNIQYF. The CDR3 DNA follows: TGTGCCAGCAGTTCATACCCTCTAGCCCAAAACATTCAGTACTTC.

Points on this clonotype: A read error may produce the germline difference seen at one junction end. The gene calls are TRBV11-3 and TRBJ2-2, with D unresolved. The germline V gene encodes CDR1 SGHNT and CDR2 YENEEA. The CDR3 sequence is 15 residues long. This chain's CDR3 is CASNLNPAITGELFF. The CDR3 DNA reads as TGTGCCAGCAACTTAAATCCGGCAATCACAGGGGAGCTGTTTTTT.

As for this clonotype: A junction boundary mismatches the germline segment, possibly from a read error. The V and J genes are TRBV28 and TRBJ1-1; D gene unclear. The germline V gene encodes CDR1 MDHEN and CDR2 SYDVKM. This CDR3 spans 15 amino acids. In nucleotides, the CDR3 is TGTGCCAGCAGTCCCACGGACGGAATGAAGACTGAAGCTTTCTTT. This gives the protein CASSPTDGMKTEAFF.

This clonotype has a handful of counts. It may be a read error: a sequence one base away is much more abundant. This CDR3 is missing its conserved last phenylalanine or tryptophan, likely due to a read error. Written as DNA, the CDR3 is TGCGCCAGCAGTGAGTCGGGGGTCTACGAGCAGTACTTA. It is translated as CASSESGVYEQYL. The V gene is TRBV10-1, the J gene TRBJ2-7, with D tentatively TRBD1 or TRBD2 (5 bases each). The ends were cut back, 0 bases at V and 3 bases at J, with 6 bases in the middle. The CDR3 runs to 13 residues. Germline CDR1 is WNHNN and CDR2 is SYGVQD (reference sequence).

Concerning this clonotype itself: At one boundary the junction diverges from the germline segment, which might be a read error. Written as DNA, the CDR3 is TGTGCCAGCAGCTCAGTGACGGGAGCCTATGAGCAGTACTTC. Encoded protein: CASSSVTGAYEQYF. V gene TRBV11-3 combines with J gene TRBJ2-7; possible D gene TRBD2, 6 bases. Germline assignment: CDR1 SGHNT and CDR2 YENEEA. The CDR3 is 14 residues long.

In the case of this clonotype: An end of the junction differs from the germline gene, which may be a read error. The chain employs TRBV6-5 and TRBJ2-2, with 10 bases identical to TRBD2. The germline V gene encodes CDR1 MNHEY and CDR2 SVGAGI. This CDR3 is 14 amino acids long. CDR3 bases: TGTGCTAGCATAGCCAGCGGGGGGGCCGAGGAGCTGTTTTTT. Translating it yields CASIASGGAEELFF.

This chain links TRBV29-1 with TRBJ1-1; perhaps TRBD1 as D (6 bases). From germline, CDR1 is SQVTM and CDR2 ANQGSEA. V was trimmed by 8 bases and J by 5 bases, leaving 12 bases between them. The CDR3 loop spans 11 amino acids. Here the CDR3 reads CSSYTGTEAFF. Written as DNA, the CDR3 is TGCAGCTCTTACACAGGGACTGAAGCTTTCTTT.

Of note for this clonotype: The junction shows a germline mismatch at one end, possibly a read error. As DNA, the CDR3 is TGCGCCAGTAGCCAAGACGGAACGGCAACTAATAAAAAACTGTTTTTT. Translated: CASSQDGTATNKKLFF. The genes are TRBV4-1 and TRBJ1-4, with D hard to call. CDR1 is MGHRA and CDR2 is YSYEKL in the germline V gene. The length of the CDR3 is 16 residues.

Turning to this clonotype: It is likely a read error, because the conserved phenylalanine at the end of the CDR3 is missing. The chain recombines TRBV4-1 with TRBJ1-1; possibly TRBD1 for D (5 bases). The CDR3 loop spans 16 amino acids. In germline, CDR1 is MGHRA, CDR2 YSYEKL. Trimming removed 3 bases from V and 4 bases from J, with 18 bases in between. The CDR3 sequence: CASSQALGRLGTEAFL. CDR3 DNA: TGCGCCAGCAGCCAGGCCCTGGGACGCTTGGGCACTGAAGCTTTCTTA.

Details on this clonotype: A junction boundary mismatches the germline segment, possibly from a read error. This sequence joins TRBV6-2 or TRBV6-3 and TRBJ2-2, with a tentative D call TRBD1 (6 bases). Germline CDR1 MNHEY, CDR2 SVGEGT. The CDR3 is 15 amino acids. The CDR3 nucleotides are TGTGCCAGCAGTCCCGGGACAAGGGGCACCGGGGCGCTGTTTTTT. Its protein is CASSPGTRGTGALFF.

On this clonotype itself: At one of its ends the junction is not consistent with the germline gene, which may arise from a read error. This chain connects TRBV5-4 to TRBJ2-1; no clear D gene. This CDR3 has 15 residues. CDR1 and CDR2 (germline): SGHNT, YYREEE (reference sequence). The CDR3 DNA reads TGTGCTAGCAGAAGTGGACGCAGCTCCTACAATGAGCACTTCTTC. Its protein product is CASRSGRSSYNEHFF.

The chain employs TRBV11-2 and TRBJ2-5; 7 bases agree with TRBD1. The end of the DNA aligns better with TRBJ2-1, so the J call may be wrong. The CDR3 runs 15 residues. Germline CDR1 SGHAT, CDR2 FQNNGV. The CDR3 reads CASSPGTVGQETQFF. The DNA of the CDR3 is TGTGCCAGTAGTCCGGGGACAGTTGGGCAAGAGACCCAGTTCTTC.

This clonotype was picked up many times. The chain joins TRBV5-1 to TRBJ1-4; TRBD1 agrees at 7 bases. Germline CDR1 SGHRS, CDR2 YFSETQ. V lost 3 bases, J lost 3 bases, and 5 bases stayed unmatched. This CDR3 is built from 15 residues. This CDR3 reads CASSWNRGANEKLFF. CDR3 DNA sequence: TGCGCCAGCAGCTGGAACAGGGGTGCTAATGAAAAACTGTTTTTT.

Details on this clonotype: At one end, the junction sequence differs from germline, possibly due to a read error. Here the CDR3 DNA reads TGTGCCAGCAGCTTGGGGCACAGGACCAACTATGGCTACATCTTC. Residues: CASSLGHRTNYGYIF. V and J are TRBV5-4 and TRBJ1-2; TRBD1 might be the D (5 bases). The CDR3 contains 15 residues. CDR1 is SGHNT, CDR2 YYREEE, per germline (reference sequence). Using reference TRBV5-4 and TRBJ1-2 for the parts outside the CDR3, the full variable domain is ETGVTQSPTHLIKTRGQQVTLRCSSQSGHNTVSWYQQALGQGPQFIFQYYREEENGRGNFPPRFSGLQFPNYSSELNVNALELDDSALYLCASSLGHRTNYGYIFGSGTRLTVV.

As to this clonotype: A read error may account for a junction end that differs from germline. This sequence joins TRBV11-2 and TRBJ2-1, with D uncertain. Looked up from germline, CDR1 is SGHAT and CDR2 is FQNNGV. The CDR3 contains 13 residues. The CDR3 DNA sequence: TGTGCCAGCAACTCCGACGTATACAATGAGCGGTTCTTC. Translated, it gives CASNSDVYNERFF.